A selection of T cell receptor beta chains follows, all from one sample in a study of immune evolution from preneoplasia to lung adenocarcinoma. Clones were sequenced by immunoSEQ multiplex PCR, and TCRdb holds only the in-frame ones, with some missing. The data show 10,000 or so clones, approximately 90% seen once. Sequenced sample: FFPE invasive lung adenocarcinoma tissue. Receptor source: a person aged 70 to 85 with invasive lung adenocarcinoma. Some clones in this sample may be carry-over from other donors' samples. CDR3s include the opening cysteine and the closing phenylalanine or tryptophan. D genes are given only for firm matches.

D	V	J	DNA	CDR3
TRBD1	TRBV2	TRBJ1-2	TGTGCCAGCAGTACGGACAGGGGAAAAGAAAACTATGGCTACACCTTC	CASSTDRGKENYGYTF
.	TRBV27	TRBJ1-2	TGTGCCAGCAGTTTAGGGGAGGGGGGGCTGGGCTATGGCTACACCTTC	CASSLGEGGLGYGYTF
TRBD1	TRBV25-1	TRBJ2-2	TGTGCCAGCAGTGCAGGGACAGTTAACACCGGGGAGCTGTTTTTT	CASSAGTVNTGELFF
.	TRBV30	TRBJ2-5	TGTGCCTCTAGCGAATCGATGCAAGAGACCCAGTACTTC	CASSESMQETQYF
.	TRBV11-2	TRBJ2-2	TGTGCCAGCAGCTTAGAATGGTCCGGGGAGCTGTTTTTT	CASSLEWSGELFF
.	TRBV19	TRBJ2-7	TGTGCCAGTAGTCCGGACAGCTCCTACGAGCAGTACTTC	CASSPDSSYEQYF
.	TRBV6-5	TRBJ2-1	TGTGCCAGCAGTTACTCACAGGGTGAGCAGTTCTTC	CASSYSQGEQFF
.	TRBV19	TRBJ1-5	TGTGCCAGTAGTATATTTCCTTCTGGGCCCCAGCATTTT	CASSIFPSGPQHF
TRBD2	TRBV29-1	TRBJ2-7	TGCAGCGTTGAAATCGGGAGGGAGAAGCAGTACTTC	CSVEIGREKQYF
.	TRBV21-1	TRBJ1-3	TGTGCCAGCAGCAGCAGGGGGCCCGGAAACACCATATATTTT	CASSSRGPGNTIYF
.	TRBV6-1	TRBJ1-5	TGTGCCAGCAGTGAAAGTTGGGAAAATCAGCCCCAGCATTTT	CASSESWENQPQHF
.	TRBV7-8	TRBJ2-7	TGTGCCAGCAGCTTAGCTTCGGGGGCCTACGAGCAGTACTTC	CASSLASGAYEQYF
.	TRBV12-5	TRBJ2-7	TGTGCTAGTGGTTTGGGAACGCAGGGTAGGGAAGAGCAGTACTTC	CASGLGTQGREEQYF
TRBD2	TRBV9	TRBJ2-2	TGTGCCAGCACCGGCGCTAGCGGACCCACCGGGGAGCTGTTTTTT	CASTGASGPTGELFF